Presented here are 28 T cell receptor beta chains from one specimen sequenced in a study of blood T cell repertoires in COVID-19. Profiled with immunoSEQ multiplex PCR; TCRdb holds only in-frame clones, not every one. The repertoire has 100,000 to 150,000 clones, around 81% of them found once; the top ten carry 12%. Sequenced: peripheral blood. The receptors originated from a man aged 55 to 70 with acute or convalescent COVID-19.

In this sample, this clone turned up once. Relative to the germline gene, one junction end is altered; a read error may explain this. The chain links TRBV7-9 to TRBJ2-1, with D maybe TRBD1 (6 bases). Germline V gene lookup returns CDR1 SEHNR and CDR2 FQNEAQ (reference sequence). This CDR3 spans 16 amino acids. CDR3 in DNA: TGTGCCAGCAGCCCGCCGCAGGGGAACATCTACAATGAGCAATTCTTC. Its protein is CASSPPQGNIYNEQFF.

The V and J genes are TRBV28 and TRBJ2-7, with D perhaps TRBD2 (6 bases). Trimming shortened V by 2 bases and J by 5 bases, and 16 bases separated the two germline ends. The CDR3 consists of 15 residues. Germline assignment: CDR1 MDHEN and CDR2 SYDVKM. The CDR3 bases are TGTGCCAGCAGTTTAGGGTCAGCGGGCCTGAACGAGCAGTACTTC. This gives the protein CASSLGSAGLNEQYF.

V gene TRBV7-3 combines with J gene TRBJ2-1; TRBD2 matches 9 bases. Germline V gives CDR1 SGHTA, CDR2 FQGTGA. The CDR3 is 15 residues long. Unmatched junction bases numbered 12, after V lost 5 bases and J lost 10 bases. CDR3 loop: CASSPEGSGRSEQFF. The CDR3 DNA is TGTGCCAGCAGCCCCGAGGGTAGCGGGAGAAGCGAGCAGTTCTTC.

The CDR3, as DNA: TGTGCCAGCAGTCTTACCCGGGGGAGCGTGGGAGAAGCTTTCTTT. Translating gives CASSLTRGSVGEAFF. The chain uses TRBV27 and TRBJ1-1; possibly TRBD1 for D (5 bases). The CDR3 loop spans 15 amino acids. The germline V gene encodes CDR1 MNHEY and CDR2 SMNVEV (reference sequence). Trimming shortened V by 5 bases and J by 8 bases, and 21 bases separated the two germline ends.

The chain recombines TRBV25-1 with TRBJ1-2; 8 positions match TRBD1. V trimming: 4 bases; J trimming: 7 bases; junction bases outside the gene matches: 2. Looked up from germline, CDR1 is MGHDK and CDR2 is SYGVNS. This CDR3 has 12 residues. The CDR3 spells CASSARGPGYTF. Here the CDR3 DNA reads TGTGCCAGCAGTGCCAGGGGGCCTGGCTACACCTTC.

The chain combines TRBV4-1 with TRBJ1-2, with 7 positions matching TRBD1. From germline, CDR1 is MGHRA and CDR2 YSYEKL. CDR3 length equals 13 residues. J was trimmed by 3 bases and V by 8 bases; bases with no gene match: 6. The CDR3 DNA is TGCGCCAGCCCAGGGGGGCCCGACTATGGCTACACCTTC. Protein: CASPGGPDYGYTF.

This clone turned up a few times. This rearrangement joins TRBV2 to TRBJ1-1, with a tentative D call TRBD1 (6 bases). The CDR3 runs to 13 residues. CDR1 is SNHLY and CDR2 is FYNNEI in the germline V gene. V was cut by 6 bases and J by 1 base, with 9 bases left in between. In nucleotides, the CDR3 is TGTGCCAGCAGAGGCAGGGGGAACACTGAAGCTTTCTTT. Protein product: CASRGRGNTEAFF.

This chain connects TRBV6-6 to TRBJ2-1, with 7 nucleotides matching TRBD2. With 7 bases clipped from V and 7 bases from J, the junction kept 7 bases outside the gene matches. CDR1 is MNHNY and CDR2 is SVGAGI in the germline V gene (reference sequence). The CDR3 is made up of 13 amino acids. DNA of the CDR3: TGTGCCAGCAAGGGAGGGGCTGGTAATGAGCAGTTCTTC. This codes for CASKGGAGNEQFF.

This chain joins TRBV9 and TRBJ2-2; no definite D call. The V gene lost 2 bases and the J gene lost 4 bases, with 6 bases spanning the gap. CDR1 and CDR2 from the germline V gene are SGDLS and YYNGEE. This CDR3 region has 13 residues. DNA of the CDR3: TGTGCCAGCAGCGTTCTCCCCACCGGGGAGCTGTTTTTT. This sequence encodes CASSVLPTGELFF. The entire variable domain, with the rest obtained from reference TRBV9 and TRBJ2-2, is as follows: DSGVTQTPKHLITATGQRVTLRCSPRSGDLSVYWYQQSLDQGLQFLIQYYNGEERAKGNILERFSAQQFPDLHSELNLSSLELGDSALYFCASSVLPTGELFFGEGSRLTVL.

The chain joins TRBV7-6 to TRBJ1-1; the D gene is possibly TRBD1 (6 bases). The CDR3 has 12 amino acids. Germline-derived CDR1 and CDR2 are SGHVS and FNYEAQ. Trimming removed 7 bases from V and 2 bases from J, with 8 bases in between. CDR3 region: CASKGDNTEAFF. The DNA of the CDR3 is TGTGCCAGCAAGGGGGACAACACTGAAGCTTTCTTT.

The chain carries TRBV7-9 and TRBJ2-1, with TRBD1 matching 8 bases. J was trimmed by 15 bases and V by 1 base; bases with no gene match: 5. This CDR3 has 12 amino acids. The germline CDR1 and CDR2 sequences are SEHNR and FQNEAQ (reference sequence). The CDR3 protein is CASSLGTGSTFF. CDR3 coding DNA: TGTGCCAGCAGCTTAGGGACAGGGTCAACGTTCTTC.

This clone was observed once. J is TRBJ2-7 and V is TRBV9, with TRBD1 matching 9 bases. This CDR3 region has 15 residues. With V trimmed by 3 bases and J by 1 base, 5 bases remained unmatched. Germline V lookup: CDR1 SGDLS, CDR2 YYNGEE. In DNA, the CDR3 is TGTGCCAGCAGCGCGGGACAGGGTCCATCCTACGAGCAGTACTTC. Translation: CASSAGQGPSYEQYF. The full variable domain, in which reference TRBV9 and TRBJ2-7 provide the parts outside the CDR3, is DSGVTQTPKHLITATGQRVTLRCSPRSGDLSVYWYQQSLDQGLQFLIQYYNGEERAKGNILERFSAQQFPDLHSELNLSSLELGDSALYFCASSAGQGPSYEQYFGPGTRLTVT.

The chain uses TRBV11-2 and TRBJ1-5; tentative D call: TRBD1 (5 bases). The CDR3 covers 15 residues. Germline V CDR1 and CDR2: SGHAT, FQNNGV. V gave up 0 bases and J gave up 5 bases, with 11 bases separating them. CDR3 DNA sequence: TGTGCCAGCAGCTTAGACAGGGAAGGATATCAGCCCCAGCATTTT. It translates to CASSLDREGYQPQHF.

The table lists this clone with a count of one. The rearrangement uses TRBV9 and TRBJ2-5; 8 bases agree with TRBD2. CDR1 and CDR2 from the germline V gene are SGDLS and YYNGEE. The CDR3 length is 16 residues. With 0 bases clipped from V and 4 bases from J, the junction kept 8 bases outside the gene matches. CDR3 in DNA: TGTGCCAGCAGCGTAGGCGGCGGGAGGATAGTAGAGACCCAGTACTTC. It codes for CASSVGGGRIVETQYF. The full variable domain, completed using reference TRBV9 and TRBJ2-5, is DSGVTQTPKHLITATGQRVTLRCSPRSGDLSVYWYQQSLDQGLQFLIQYYNGEERAKGNILERFSAQQFPDLHSELNLSSLELGDSALYFCASSVGGGRIVETQYFGPGTRLLVL.

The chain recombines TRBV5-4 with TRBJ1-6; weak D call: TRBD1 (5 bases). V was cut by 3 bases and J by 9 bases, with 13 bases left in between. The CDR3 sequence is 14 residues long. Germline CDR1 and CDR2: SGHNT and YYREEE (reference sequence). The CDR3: CASSSEQGTSPLHF. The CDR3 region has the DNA TGTGCCAGCAGCTCCGAGCAGGGAACTTCACCCCTCCACTTT.

The CDR3 region has the DNA TGTGCCAGCAGCTTAGATGGCCTCGAGCAGTACTTC. Its protein is CASSLDGLEQYF. The chain is built from TRBV11-2 and TRBJ2-7, with D unresolved. V lost 0 bases and J lost 6, with 6 bases in between. The length of the CDR3 is 12 residues. Germline CDR1 and CDR2: SGHAT and FQNNGV.

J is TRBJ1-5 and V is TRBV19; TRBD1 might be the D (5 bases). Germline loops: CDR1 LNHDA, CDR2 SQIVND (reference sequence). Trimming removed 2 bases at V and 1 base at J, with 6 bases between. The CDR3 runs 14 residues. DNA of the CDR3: TGTGCCAGTAGTATACGGGGGAGCAATCAGCCCCAGCATTTT. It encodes CASSIRGSNQPQHF.

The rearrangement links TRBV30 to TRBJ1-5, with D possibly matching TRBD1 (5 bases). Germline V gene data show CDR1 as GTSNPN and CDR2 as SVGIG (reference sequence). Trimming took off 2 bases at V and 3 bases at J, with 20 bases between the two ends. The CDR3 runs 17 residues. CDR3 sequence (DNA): TGTGCCTGGAGTCCATCCTGGGGCGGACGTCACAATCAGCCCCAGCATTTT. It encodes CAWSPSWGGRHNQPQHF.

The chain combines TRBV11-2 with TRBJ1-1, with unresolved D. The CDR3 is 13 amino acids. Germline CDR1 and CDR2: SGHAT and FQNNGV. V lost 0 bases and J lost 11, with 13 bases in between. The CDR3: CASSLEEVKGAFF. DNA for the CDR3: TGTGCCAGCAGCTTAGAGGAGGTGAAAGGCGCTTTCTTT.

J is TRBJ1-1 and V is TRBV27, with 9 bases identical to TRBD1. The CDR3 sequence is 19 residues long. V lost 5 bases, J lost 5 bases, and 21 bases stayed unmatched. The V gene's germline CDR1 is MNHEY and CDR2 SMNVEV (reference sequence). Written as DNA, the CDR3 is TGTGCCAGCAGTCCACATATAACAGGGGGCCGAACCCGGTGGACTGAAGCTTTCTTT. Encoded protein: CASSPHITGGRTRWTEAFF.

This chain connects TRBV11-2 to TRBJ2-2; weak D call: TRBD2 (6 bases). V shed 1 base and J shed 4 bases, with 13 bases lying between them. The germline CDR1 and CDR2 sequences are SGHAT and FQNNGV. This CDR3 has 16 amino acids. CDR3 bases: TGTGCCAGCAGCTTAGTTCCGGGAGCGGTCACCGGGGAGCTGTTTTTT. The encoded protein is CASSLVPGAVTGELFF.

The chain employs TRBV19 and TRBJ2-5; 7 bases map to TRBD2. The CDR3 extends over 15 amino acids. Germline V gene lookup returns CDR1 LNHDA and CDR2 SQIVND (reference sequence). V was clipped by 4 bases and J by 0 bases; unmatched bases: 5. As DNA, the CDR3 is TGTGCCAGTAGTAGCCTAGCGGTACACCAAGAGACCCAGTACTTC. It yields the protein CASSSLAVHQETQYF.

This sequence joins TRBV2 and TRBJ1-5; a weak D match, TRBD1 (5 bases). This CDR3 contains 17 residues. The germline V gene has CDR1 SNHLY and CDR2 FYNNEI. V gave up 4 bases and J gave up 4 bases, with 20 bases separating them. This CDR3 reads CASSVGGGSGRNQPQHF. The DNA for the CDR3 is TGTGCCAGCAGTGTGGGGGGAGGGTCGGGCAGGAATCAGCCCCAGCATTTT.

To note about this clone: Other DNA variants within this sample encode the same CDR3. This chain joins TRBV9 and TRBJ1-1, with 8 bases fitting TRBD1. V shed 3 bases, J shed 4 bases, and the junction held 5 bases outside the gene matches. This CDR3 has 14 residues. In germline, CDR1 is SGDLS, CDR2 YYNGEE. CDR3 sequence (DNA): TGTGCCAGCAGCGCCGGGACAGGTGGCACTGAAGCTTTCTTT. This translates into CASSAGTGGTEAFF.

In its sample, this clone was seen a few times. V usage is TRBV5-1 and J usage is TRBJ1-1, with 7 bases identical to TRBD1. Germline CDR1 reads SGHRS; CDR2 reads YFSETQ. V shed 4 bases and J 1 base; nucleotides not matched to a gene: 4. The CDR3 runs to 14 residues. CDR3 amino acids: CASSPQGRNTEAFF. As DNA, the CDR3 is TGCGCCAGCAGCCCACAGGGGCGGAACACTGAAGCTTTCTTT.

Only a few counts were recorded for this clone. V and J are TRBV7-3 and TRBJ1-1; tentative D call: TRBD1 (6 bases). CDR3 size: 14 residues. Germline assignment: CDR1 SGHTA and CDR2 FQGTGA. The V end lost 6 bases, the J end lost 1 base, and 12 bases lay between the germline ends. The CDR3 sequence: CASSRTAWNTEAFF. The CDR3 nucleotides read TGTGCCAGCAGTCGGACAGCCTGGAACACTGAAGCTTTCTTT.

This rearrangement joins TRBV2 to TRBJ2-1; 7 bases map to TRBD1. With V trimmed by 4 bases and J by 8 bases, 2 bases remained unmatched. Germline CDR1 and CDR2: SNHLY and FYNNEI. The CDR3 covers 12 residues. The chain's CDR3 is CASSGQGYEQFF. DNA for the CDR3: TGTGCCAGCAGTGGACAGGGCTATGAGCAGTTCTTC. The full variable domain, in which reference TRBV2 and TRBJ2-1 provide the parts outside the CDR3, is EPEVTQTPSHQVTQMGQEVILRCVPISNHLYFYWYRQILGQKVEFLVSFYNNEISEKSEIFDDQFSVERPDGSNFTLKIRSTKLEDSAMYFCASSGQGYEQFFGPGTRLTVL.

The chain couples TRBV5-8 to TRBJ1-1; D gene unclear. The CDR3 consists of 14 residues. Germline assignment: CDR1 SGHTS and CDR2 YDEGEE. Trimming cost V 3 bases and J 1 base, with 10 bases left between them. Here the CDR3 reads CASSSRLGNTEAFF. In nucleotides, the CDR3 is TGTGCCAGCAGCTCCAGGCTGGGGAACACTGAAGCTTTCTTT.